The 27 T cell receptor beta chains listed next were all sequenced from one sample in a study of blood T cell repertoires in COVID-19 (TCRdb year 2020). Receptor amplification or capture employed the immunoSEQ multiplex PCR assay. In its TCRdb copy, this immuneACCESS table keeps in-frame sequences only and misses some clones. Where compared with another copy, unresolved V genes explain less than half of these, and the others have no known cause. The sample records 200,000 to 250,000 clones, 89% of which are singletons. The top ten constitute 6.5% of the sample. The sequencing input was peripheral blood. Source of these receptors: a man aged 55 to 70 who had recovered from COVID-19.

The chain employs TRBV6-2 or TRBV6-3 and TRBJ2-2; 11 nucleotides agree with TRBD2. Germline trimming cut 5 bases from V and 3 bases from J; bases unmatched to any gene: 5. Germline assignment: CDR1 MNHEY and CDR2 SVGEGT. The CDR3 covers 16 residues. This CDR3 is CASSQLAGVHTGELFF. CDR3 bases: TGTGCCAGCAGTCAACTAGCGGGAGTTCACACCGGGGAGCTGTTTTTT.

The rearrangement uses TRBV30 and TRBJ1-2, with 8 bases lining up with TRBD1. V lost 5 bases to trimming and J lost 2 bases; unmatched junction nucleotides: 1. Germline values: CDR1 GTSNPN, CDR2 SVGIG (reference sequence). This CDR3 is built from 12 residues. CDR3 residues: CAWGQGNYGYTF. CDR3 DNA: TGTGCCTGGGGACAGGGAAACTATGGCTACACCTTC.

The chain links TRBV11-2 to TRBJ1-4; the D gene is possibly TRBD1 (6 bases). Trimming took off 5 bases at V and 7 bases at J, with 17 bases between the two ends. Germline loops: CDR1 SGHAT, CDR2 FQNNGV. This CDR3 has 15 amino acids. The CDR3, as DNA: TGTGCCAGCAGCAGAAGGACAGTAAAGGGTGAAAAACTGTTTTTT. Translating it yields CASSRRTVKGEKLFF.

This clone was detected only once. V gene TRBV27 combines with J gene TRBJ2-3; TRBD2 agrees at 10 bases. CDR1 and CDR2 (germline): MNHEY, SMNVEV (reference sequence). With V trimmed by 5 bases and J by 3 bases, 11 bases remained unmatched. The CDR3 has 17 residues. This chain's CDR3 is CASSLLQAGGTTDTQYF. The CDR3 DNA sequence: TGTGCCAGCAGTCTCCTGCAAGCGGGGGGGACAACAGATACGCAGTATTTT.

The CDR3 loop reads CASSLRRGASSYNSPLHF. In nucleotides, the CDR3 is TGTGCCAGCAGTTTGCGCAGGGGGGCGAGCTCCTATAATTCACCCCTCCACTTT. The chain joins TRBV27 to TRBJ1-6, with 7 bases identical to TRBD1. The J segment lost 0 bases and the V segment lost 3 bases, leaving 8 bases of the junction unmatched. The germline gives CDR1 MNHEY, CDR2 SMNVEV (reference sequence). The CDR3 runs 18 residues.

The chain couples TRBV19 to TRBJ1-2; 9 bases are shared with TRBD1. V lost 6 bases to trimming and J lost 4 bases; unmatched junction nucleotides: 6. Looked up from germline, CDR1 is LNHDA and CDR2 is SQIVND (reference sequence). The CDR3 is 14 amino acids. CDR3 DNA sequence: TGTGCCAGTAGCAAGGGACAGGGAAGCTATGGCTACACCTTC. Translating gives CASSKGQGSYGYTF.

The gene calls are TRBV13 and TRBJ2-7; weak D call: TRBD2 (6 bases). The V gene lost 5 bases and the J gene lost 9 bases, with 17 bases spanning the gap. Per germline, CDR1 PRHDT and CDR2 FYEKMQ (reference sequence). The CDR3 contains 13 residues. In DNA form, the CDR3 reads TGTGCCAGCAGCCGCGGGGAGAGAGTTTGGCAGTACTTC. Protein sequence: CASSRGERVWQYF. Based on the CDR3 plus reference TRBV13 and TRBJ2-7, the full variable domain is AAGVIQSPRHLIKEKRETATLKCYPIPRHDTVYWYQQGPGQDPQFLISFYEKMQSDKGSIPDRFSAQQFSDYHSELNMSSLELGDSALYFCASSRGERVWQYFGPGTRLTVT.

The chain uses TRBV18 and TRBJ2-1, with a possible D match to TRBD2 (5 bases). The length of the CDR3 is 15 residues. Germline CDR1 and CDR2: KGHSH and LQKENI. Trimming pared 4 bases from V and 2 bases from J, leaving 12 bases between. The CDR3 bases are TGTGCCAGCTCACTGGAAACCGGGACCTACAATGAGCAGTTCTTC. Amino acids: CASSLETGTYNEQFF.

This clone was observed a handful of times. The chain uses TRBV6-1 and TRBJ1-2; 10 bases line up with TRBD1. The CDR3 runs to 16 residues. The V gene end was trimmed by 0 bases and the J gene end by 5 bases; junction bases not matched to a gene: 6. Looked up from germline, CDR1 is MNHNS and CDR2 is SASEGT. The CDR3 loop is CASSEALTGGGYGYTF. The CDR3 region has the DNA TGTGCCAGCAGTGAAGCCCTGACAGGGGGCGGGTATGGCTACACCTTC.

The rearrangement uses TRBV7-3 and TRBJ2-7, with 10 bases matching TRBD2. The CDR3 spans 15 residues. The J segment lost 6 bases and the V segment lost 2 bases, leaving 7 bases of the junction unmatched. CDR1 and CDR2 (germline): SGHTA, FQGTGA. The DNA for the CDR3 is TGTGCCAGCAGCTTAGATAGCGGGAGGAGGAGCGAGCAGTACTTC. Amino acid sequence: CASSLDSGRRSEQYF.

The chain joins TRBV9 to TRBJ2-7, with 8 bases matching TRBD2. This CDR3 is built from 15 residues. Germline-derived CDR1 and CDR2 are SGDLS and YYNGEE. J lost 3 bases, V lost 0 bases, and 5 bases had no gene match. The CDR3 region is CASSVGVAGSYEQYF. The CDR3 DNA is TGTGCCAGCAGCGTAGGGGTAGCGGGGAGCTACGAGCAGTACTTC.

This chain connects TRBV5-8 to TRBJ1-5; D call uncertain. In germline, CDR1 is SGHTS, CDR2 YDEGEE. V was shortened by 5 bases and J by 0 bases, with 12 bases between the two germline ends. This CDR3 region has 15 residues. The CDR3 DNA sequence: TGTGCCAGCAGGTGGACGGACTATAGCAATCAGCCCCAGCATTTT. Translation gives CASRWTDYSNQPQHF.

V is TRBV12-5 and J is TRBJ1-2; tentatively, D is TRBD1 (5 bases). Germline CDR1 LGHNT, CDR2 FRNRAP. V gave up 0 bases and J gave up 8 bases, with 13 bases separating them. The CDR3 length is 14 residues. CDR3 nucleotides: TGTGCTAGTGGTTTGGTTCCGGGGGGAAGCGGCTACACCTTC. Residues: CASGLVPGGSGYTF. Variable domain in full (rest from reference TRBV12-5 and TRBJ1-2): DARVTQTPRHKVTEMGQEVTMRCQPILGHNTVFWYRQTMMQGLELLAYFRNRAPLDDSGMPKDRFSAEMPDATLATLKIQPSEPRDSAVYFCASGLVPGGSGYTFGSGTRLTVV.

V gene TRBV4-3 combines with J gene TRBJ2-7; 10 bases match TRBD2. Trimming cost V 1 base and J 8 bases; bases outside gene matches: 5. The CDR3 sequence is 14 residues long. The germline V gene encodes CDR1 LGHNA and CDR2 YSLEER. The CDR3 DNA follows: TGCGCCAGCAGCCAAGGCGGGACTAGCGCTCAGCAGTACTTC. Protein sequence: CASSQGGTSAQQYF.

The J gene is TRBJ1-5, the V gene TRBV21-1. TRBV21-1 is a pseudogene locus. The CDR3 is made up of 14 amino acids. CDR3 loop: CASSKEGGDQPQHF. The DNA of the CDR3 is TGTGCCAGCAGCAAAGAGGGAGGGGATCAGCCCCAGCATTTT.

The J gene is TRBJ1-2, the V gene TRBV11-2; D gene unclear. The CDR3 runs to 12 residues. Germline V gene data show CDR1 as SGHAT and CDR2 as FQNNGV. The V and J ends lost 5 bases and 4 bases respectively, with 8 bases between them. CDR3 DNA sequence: TGTGCCAGCAGCCCCCCAGGCTATGGCTACACCTTC. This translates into CASSPPGYGYTF.

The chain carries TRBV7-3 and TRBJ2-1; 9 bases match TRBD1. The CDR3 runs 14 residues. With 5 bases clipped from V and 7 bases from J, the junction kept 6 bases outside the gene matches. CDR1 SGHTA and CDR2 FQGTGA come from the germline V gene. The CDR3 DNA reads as TGTGCCAGCAGCACACAGGGGGCGCGAAATGAGCAGTTCTTC. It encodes CASSTQGARNEQFF. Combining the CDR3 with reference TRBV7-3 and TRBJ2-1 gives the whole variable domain GAGVSQTPSNKVTEKGKYVELRCDPISGHTALYWYRQSLGQGPEFLIYFQGTGAADDSGLPNDRFFAVRPEGSVSTLKIQRTERGDSAVYLCASSTQGARNEQFFGPGTRLTVL.

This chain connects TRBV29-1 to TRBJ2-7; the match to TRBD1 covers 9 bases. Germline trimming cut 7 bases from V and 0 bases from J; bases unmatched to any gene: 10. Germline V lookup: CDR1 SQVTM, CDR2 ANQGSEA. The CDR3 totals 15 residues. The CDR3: CSAADRGIFSYEQYF. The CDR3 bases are TGCAGCGCCGCAGACAGGGGGATTTTCTCCTACGAGCAGTACTTC.

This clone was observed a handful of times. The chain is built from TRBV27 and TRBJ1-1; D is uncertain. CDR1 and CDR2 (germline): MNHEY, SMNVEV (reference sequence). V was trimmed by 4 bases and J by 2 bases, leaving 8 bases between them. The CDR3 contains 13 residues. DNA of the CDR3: TGTGCCAGCAGTTCTCCACTTAACACTGAAGCTTTCTTT. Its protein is CASSSPLNTEAFF.

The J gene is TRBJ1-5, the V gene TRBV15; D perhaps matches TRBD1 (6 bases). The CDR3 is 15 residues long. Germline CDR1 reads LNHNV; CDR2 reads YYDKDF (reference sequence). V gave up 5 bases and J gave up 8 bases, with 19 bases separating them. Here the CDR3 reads CATSVDRFSVEPQHF. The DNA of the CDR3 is TGTGCCACCAGCGTAGACAGGTTTAGCGTAGAGCCCCAGCATTTT.

The CDR3 spells CASSQRLAGVETQYF. The CDR3 DNA reads TGTGCCAGCAGCCAGCGACTAGCGGGAGTCGAGACCCAGTACTTC. The J gene is TRBJ2-5, the V gene TRBV7-2; 12 bases are a match to TRBD2. Germline V gene data show CDR1 as SGHTA and CDR2 as FQGNSA. The CDR3 extends over 15 amino acids. J lost 5 bases, V lost 5 bases, and 6 bases had no gene match.

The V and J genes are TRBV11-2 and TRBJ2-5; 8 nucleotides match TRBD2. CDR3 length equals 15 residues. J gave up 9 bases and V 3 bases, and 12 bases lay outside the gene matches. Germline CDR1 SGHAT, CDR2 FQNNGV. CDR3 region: CASSFGGSGKGSQYF. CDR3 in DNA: TGTGCCAGCAGCTTCGGTGGTAGCGGGAAGGGGTCCCAGTACTTC. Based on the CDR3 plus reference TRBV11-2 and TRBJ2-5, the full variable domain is EAGVAQSPRYKIIEKRQSVAFWCNPISGHATLYWYQQILGQGPKLLIQFQNNGVVDDSQLPKDRFSAERLKGVDSTLKIQPAKLEDSAVYLCASSFGGSGKGSQYFGPGTRLLVL.

CDR3 sequence (DNA): TGTGCCAGCTCTTGGCTAGCGGGGGGACAGCAGTTCTTC. Translated: CASSWLAGGQQFF. The chain is built from TRBV3-1 (or the pseudogene TRBV3-2) and TRBJ2-1; TRBD2 agrees at 11 bases. Per the germline V gene, CDR1 is LGHDT and CDR2 is YNNKEL (reference sequence). V lost 8 bases to trimming and J lost 11 bases; unmatched junction nucleotides: 8. CDR3 size: 13 residues.

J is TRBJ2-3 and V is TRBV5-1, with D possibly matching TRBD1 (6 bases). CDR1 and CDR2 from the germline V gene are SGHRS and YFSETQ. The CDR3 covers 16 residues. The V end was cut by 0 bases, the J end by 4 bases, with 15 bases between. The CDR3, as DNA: TGCGCCAGCAGCTTGGCTGGACAGTCAGTCGCAGATACGCAGTATTTT. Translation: CASSLAGQSVADTQYF.

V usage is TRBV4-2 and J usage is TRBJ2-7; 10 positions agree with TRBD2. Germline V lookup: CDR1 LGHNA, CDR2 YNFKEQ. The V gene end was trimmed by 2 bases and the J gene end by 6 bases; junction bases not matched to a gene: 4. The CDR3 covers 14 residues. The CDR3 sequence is CASSQSGGAVEQYF. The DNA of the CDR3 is TGTGCCAGCAGCCAAAGCGGGGGGGCCGTCGAGCAGTACTTC.

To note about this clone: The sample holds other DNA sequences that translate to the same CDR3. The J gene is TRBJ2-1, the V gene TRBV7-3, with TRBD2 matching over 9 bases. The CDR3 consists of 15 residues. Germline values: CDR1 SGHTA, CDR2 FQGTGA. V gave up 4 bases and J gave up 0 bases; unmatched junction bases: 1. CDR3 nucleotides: TGTGCCAGCAGCTCGCGGGGGGGCTCCTACAATGAGCAGTTCTTC. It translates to CASSSRGGSYNEQFF.

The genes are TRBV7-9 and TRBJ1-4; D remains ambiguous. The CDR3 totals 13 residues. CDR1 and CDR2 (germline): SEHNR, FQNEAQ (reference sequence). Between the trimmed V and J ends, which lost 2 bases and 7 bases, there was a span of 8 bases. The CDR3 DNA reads TGTGCCAGCAGCTTACCCGCCGGTGAAAAACTGTTTTTT. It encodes CASSLPAGEKLFF.